The present TCR beta chain was sequenced within a study of identical twins. A word on this clonotype: What it binds is not known.

All donors were healthy Caucasians. Study observations and caveats: Beta out-of-frame sequences showed weaker excess sharing between twins. While abundant cord blood beta clonotypes carried fewer insertions, memory repertoires showed no such pattern.

Template switching added a universal primer binding site, and final cDNA carried unique molecular identifiers. TCRdb reprocessed the 5' RACE reads with MiXCR, giving one entry per CDR3 protein. The sample has roughly 700,000 distinct CDR3 sequences; around 8.6% are singletons. This same sample was also part of a study on yellow fever vaccine responses in identical twins.

The sequenced sample was PBMCs. The source of this sequence is a woman between 18 and 30 years old in good health.

CDR3 sequence reads: CASSQEEGAQYF. CDR3 sequence (DNA): TGTGCCAGCAGCCAAGAGGAGGGGGCCCAGTACTTC. The chain employs TRBV4-2 and TRBJ2-5; D assignment may be TRBD1 or TRBD2 (6 bases each). CDR1 is LGHNA and CDR2 is YNFKEQ in the germline V gene. V shed 0 bases and J shed 9 bases, with 8 bases lying between them. CDR3 size: 12 residues.